Sequencing of this T cell receptor beta chain was carried out in a study of blood T cell repertoires in COVID-19. Looking at the study overall: The United States, Italy and Spain were the sources of the acute and convalescent COVID-19 samples. T cells, B-cell-depleted T cells, or PBMCs provided the cDNA or gDNA that served as material.

From germline, CDR1 is MGHRA and CDR2 YSYEKL. This CDR3 contains 17 residues. Trimming took 0 bases from V and 0 from J; bases not matched to a gene: 2. Authors' data handling: Cell counts per sample came from amplifying reference gene primers. Assay used: immunoSEQ multiplex PCR; TCRdb lists only in-frame clones, some missing. The DNA was the basis for D and trimming; V, J and clone size are from that table. The sample consists of some 250,000 clones, approximately 81% of them appearing once. Sequences were obtained from peripheral blood. The clonotype was recovered from a woman at least 80 years old with acute or convalescent COVID-19. The rearrangement links TRBV4-1 to TRBJ2-1; 10 nucleotides line up with TRBD2. The DNA for the CDR3 is TGCGCCAGCAGCCAAGAGGCTAGCGGGAGCTCCTACAATGAGCAGTTCTTC. This encodes CASSQEASGSSYNEQFF.